Listed below are T cell receptor beta chains from one sample, sequenced in a study of T-cell memory formation after mild COVID-19. From the 5' RACE reads, TCRdb called clonotypes with MiXCR, one entry per CDR3 protein. The sample consists of about 6,500 distinct CDR3 sequences, 50% to 75% of them appearing once. Sequencing used PBMCs or a T cell subset sorted from them (not recorded which). Receptor source: an adult who had mild COVID-19 (a few samples of this study predate the infection). Cell type and time point are not known. CDR3s include the opening cysteine and the closing phenylalanine or tryptophan. A D gene is named only where the DNA matches it firmly. Expanded clones get a size class; other rows say once, few or many, or leave the size out.

size: -; V: TRBV7-6; D: -; J: TRBJ2-3; CDR3: CASSLARQTDTQYF; DNA: TGTGCCAGCAGCTTAGCGCGACAGACAGATACGCAGTATTTT
size: -; V: TRBV12-3/TRBV12-4; D: -; J: TRBJ2-3; CDR3: CASTLDSSFTDTQYF; DNA: TGTGCCAGCACCCTGGACAGCTCTTTCACAGATACGCAGTATTTT
size: once; V: TRBV4-3; D: -; J: TRBJ2-5; CDR3: CASSRSTGSETQYF; DNA: TGCGCCAGCAGCCGCTCAACAGGGTCAGAGACCCAGTACTTC
size: medium-sized; V: TRBV6-2/TRBV6-3; D: -; J: TRBJ1-1; CDR3: CASSYGTGRDTEAFF; DNA: TGTGCCAGCAGTTACGGCACAGGGAGGGACACTGAAGCTTTCTTT
size: few; V: TRBV27; D: -; J: TRBJ2-3; CDR3: CASSLRTPDTDTQYF; DNA: TGTGCCAGCAGTTTAAGGACTCCTGACACAGATACGCAGTATTTT
size: -; V: TRBV29-1; D: TRBD2; J: TRBJ2-7; CDR3: CSARLAGAYEQYF; DNA: TGCAGCGCCCGACTAGCGGGAGCTTACGAGCAGTACTTC
size: few; V: TRBV7-6; D: TRBD1; J: TRBJ2-2; CDR3: CASSLGTGVAGELFF; DNA: TGTGCCAGCAGCTTAGGGACAGGGGTCGCCGGGGAGCTGTTTTTT
size: -; V: TRBV7-2; D: TRBD1; J: TRBJ2-1; CDR3: CASSSPRQGITYNEQFF; DNA: TGTGCCAGCAGCTCGCCACGACAGGGGATTACCTACAATGAGCAGTTCTTC
size: -; V: TRBV19; D: -; J: TRBJ1-2; CDR3: CASSPMDGANYGYTF; DNA: TGTGCCAGTAGTCCGATGGACGGGGCTAACTATGGCTACACCTTC
size: -; V: TRBV25-1; D: TRBD1; J: TRBJ1-3; CDR3: CASSDPTGTGNTIYF; DNA: TGTGCCAGCAGTGACCCGACAGGGACTGGAAACACCATATATTTT
size: -; V: TRBV15; D: -; J: TRBJ2-7; CDR3: CATSRGFSSYEQYF; DNA: TGTGCCACCAGCAGAGGATTTAGCTCCTACGAGCAGTACTTC
size: medium-sized; V: TRBV7-8; D: -; J: TRBJ2-2; CDR3: CASSYGSATGELFF; DNA: TGTGCCAGCAGCTACGGATCGGCCACCGGGGAGCTGTTTTTT
size: -; V: TRBV11-2; D: -; J: TRBJ1-1; CDR3: CASSPGGGWTEAFF; DNA: TGTGCCAGCAGCCCCGGAGGGGGTTGGACTGAAGCTTTCTTT
size: medium-sized; V: TRBV6-2/TRBV6-3; D: -; J: TRBJ1-1; CDR3: CASSYSPRATEAFF; DNA: TGTGCCAGCAGTTACTCTCCCAGGGCCACTGAAGCTTTCTTT
size: medium-sized; V: TRBV3-1; D: -; J: TRBJ2-5; CDR3: CASSAPPRLRSGKETQYF; DNA: TGTGCCAGCAGCGCACCCCCCCGACTTAGGTCGGGGAAAGAGACCCAGTACTTC
size: once; V: TRBV29-1; D: TRBD2; J: TRBJ2-5; CDR3: CSVEPMTSGGAYGQETQYF; DNA: TGCAGCGTTGAGCCTATGACTAGCGGGGGGGCCTACGGGCAAGAGACCCAGTACTTC
size: medium-sized; V: TRBV27; D: -; J: TRBJ2-7; CDR3: CASSLRGAYEQYF; DNA: TGTGCCAGCAGTTTACGAGGGGCCTACGAGCAGTACTTC
size: medium-sized; V: TRBV6-2/TRBV6-3; D: -; J: TRBJ2-1; CDR3: CASSKDVLDEQFF; DNA: TGTGCCAGCAGTAAGGACGTCCTCGATGAGCAGTTCTTC
size: -; V: TRBV9; D: -; J: TRBJ2-7; CDR3: CASSVKAGAGEQYF; DNA: TGTGCCAGCAGCGTAAAGGCGGGGGCGGGTGAGCAGTACTTC
size: medium-sized; V: TRBV7-2; D: TRBD1; J: TRBJ2-2; CDR3: CASRQGAPGELFF; DNA: TGTGCCAGCAGACAGGGGGCCCCCGGGGAGCTGTTTTTT
size: medium-sized; V: TRBV5-5; D: TRBD1; J: TRBJ1-6; CDR3: CASSRSRTVDRGLDSPLHF; DNA: TGTGCCAGCAGTCGATCTCGTACGGTGGACAGGGGGCTCGATTCACCCCTCCACTTT
size: -; V: TRBV5-5; D: TRBD1; J: TRBJ2-2; CDR3: CASSESGGGYTGELFF; DNA: TGTGCCAGCAGCGAGTCAGGGGGCGGGTACACCGGGGAGCTGTTTTTT
size: -; V: TRBV7-7; D: TRBD1; J: TRBJ2-1; CDR3: CASSRFRGPSSYNEQFF; DNA: TGTGCTAGCAGCCGTTTCAGGGGGCCTAGCTCCTACAATGAGCAGTTCTTC
size: -; V: TRBV12-3/TRBV12-4; D: TRBD1; J: TRBJ1-1; CDR3: CASSRPGQGTTEAFF; DNA: TGTGCCAGCAGCAGACCGGGACAGGGGACCACTGAAGCTTTCTTT
size: -; V: TRBV9; D: -; J: TRBJ2-1; CDR3: CASSVDYRRLGYGEQFF; DNA: TGTGCCAGCAGCGTAGATTATAGGAGACTAGGGTACGGTGAGCAGTTCTTC